This T cell receptor beta chain was identified during a study of shared clonotypes between healthy human individuals. General study points: Clonotypes shared by all four donors outscored non-shared clonotypes in generation probability. Generally, naive subsets (rather than memory subsets) showed larger estimated richness.

Some 27,000 T cell genomes, or approximately 0.2 ug DNA, went into the sorted-subset replicate PCRs. Here immunoSEQ multiplex PCR was the method, and the copy in TCRdb shows in-frame clones only, minus some. The sample lists 1.4 million or so clones, 98% occurring once. V lost 7 bases and J lost 9, with 13 bases in between. The CDR3 covers 12 residues. Germline V gene data show CDR1 as MDHEN and CDR2 as SYDVKM. Notes on this clone: Its antigen remains unknown.

Sequencing input: naive CD4+ T cells sorted from blood. Subset reported: CD45RA+ positively selected. The receptor was isolated from a man between 25 and 39 years old in good health. The chain uses TRBV28 and TRBJ1-5; D gene unclear. CDR3 nucleotide sequence: TGTGCCAGCACCACCGGACCGTCGCCCCAGCATTTT. It codes for CASTTGPSPQHF.